Sequencing of this T cell receptor beta chain was carried out in a study of blood T cells in healthy people across ages (dated by TCRdb to about 2015). About the study as a whole: In model experiments, template switching captured roughly one uniquely barcoded TCR beta cDNA molecule for every two T cells. The study measured age-related changes in TCR beta repertoire diversity using deep sequencing normalized with unique cDNA molecular identifiers. The donors were split into four age groups: young (average 16 years), middle-aged (about 40), aged (roughly 68) and long-lived (more than 80). To avoid experimental bias, donors of different ages were randomly spread across the sequencing lanes. For two donors (one aged 18 to 30 and one aged 80 or older), the study analyzed two additional independent replicas of 1 million unique cDNA reads from the same blood draw.

The full study reports these points: Observed TCR beta diversity per million T cells fell roughly linearly with age, and a significant reduction was already apparent by age about 38. Observed TCR beta diversity correlated strongly with the percentage of naive T cells measured by flow cytometry. Total diversity estimates from one million sequenced T cells were considered lower bounds and underestimates. Compared with the aged group, the long-lived group had more naive CD4+ T cells, fewer expanded clones and increased TCR diversity, a pattern suggesting age selection. Donor CMV infection status was unknown, potentially confounding age-related changes in expanded clonotypes. Because profiling used bulk unsorted PBMCs, naive and antigen-experienced compartments could not be compared conclusively.

The receptor library was made with 5' RACE. Sequenced using an Illumina HiSeq 2500. The second PCR ran for about 7 to 11 cycles and used a J-beta primer mix along with a sample-barcoded 5' primer. A unique molecular identifier was introduced onto each TCR beta cDNA molecule by a template-switch 5' adaptor carrying 12 random nucleotides. At least 3 million CDR3-containing paired-end reads were obtained from each sample. All of the RNA was converted into first-strand cDNA using the Mint cDNA synthesis kit, with a TRBC-specific oligonucleotide serving as the primer. Following uracil-DNA glycosylase treatment, a first 18-cycle PCR with universal primers M1SS and BC2_uni_R was performed on all cDNA. The authors processed their data as follows. Each sample was normalized by randomly selecting 1 million high-quality reads, each carrying a distinct molecular identifier. Instead of being binned into consensus sequences, reads that shared molecular identifiers were thrown out. MiTCR, set to a Q25 quality threshold and the strictest error-elimination algorithm, was used for CDR3 identification, clonotype clustering and error correction. Lower-bound total TCR beta diversity was estimated with a nonparametric unseen species model using Euler transformation. The raw public reads went through TCRdb reprocessing: fastp at Q25, MiXCR clone calling, in-frame beta chains kept. Every CDR3 protein is listed once, alongside the most common genes and DNA of its rows. TCRdb, not the authors, supplied the V and J calls. A total of 700,000 to 950,000 distinct CDR3 sequences appear in this sample, approximately 39% of them only once. Of the sample, more than 20% falls within the top ten clones.

Systemically healthy Caucasian individuals from Russia, over 30 in total and aged about 6 to 100 years, were included as donors. Each donor gave about 10 milliliters of peripheral blood, drawn into EDTA-treated Vacutainer tubes. PBMCs were isolated by Ficoll-Paque density-gradient centrifugation, with at least 6 million obtained per sample. Trizol reagent was used to extract total RNA from PBMCs, with at least 5 micrograms per sample. The percentages of naive CD45RAhigh/CD27high T cells were determined by flow cytometry on a PBMC aliquot from every donor. Comment on this clonotype: Its specific antigen is unknown. Base qualities are not provided; no much larger clone lies one nucleotide away.

This receptor was identified in an older woman in good health. Input material: blood.

The CDR3 region has the sequence CASRDPMSGYEQYF. The DNA reads as follows: TGTGCCAGCAGGGATCCCATGTCCGGCTACGAGCAGTACTTC. The receptor chain draws on TRBV2 and TRBJ2-7; a confident D gene designation cannot be given. The CDR3 starts with the cysteine, ends with the phenylalanine, and has 14 residues. The DNA shown is the 42-base CDR3, in frame from base 1. CDR1 and CDR2 are drawn from the germline V gene: SNHLY, FYNNEI. V and J lose 6 bases and 3 bases, and a span of 15 bases separates them.